This T cell receptor beta chain was recorded in a study of regulatory T cells in long-lasting Graves disease. This clonotype was picked up many times. For TCR beta, libraries came from iRepertoire HTBI primers and Arm-PCR of CDR3 regions. The authors' processing: Segment identification across samples yielded 62 TRBV and about 13 TRBJ segments. One entry per CDR3 protein, called by TCRdb with MiXCR from the multiplex PCR reads. TCRdb's processing, not the study's, gives the V and J calls here. This repertoire shows 450,000 to 500,000 distinct CDR3 sequences, about a sixth found once; its top ten account for 12%. From germline, CDR1 is SGHDT and CDR2 YYEEEE. V was trimmed by 4 bases and J by 4 bases, leaving 9 bases between them. The CDR3 is 13 residues long. Sample time point: newly diagnosed GD, antithyroid drugs for less than 3 months. Generation of the TCR library employed RNA extracted from PBMCs.

The sample was also linked to a second study, of T cells in Graves' hyperthyroidism and ophthalmopathy. According to that study: The primer set for the first-round RT-PCR of the TCR CDR3 was HTBI.

This sequence was found in a man aged 40-50 years with Graves disease. The chain couples TRBV5-6 to TRBJ2-1, with D possibly matching TRBD1 (5 bases). The sequences come from peripheral blood mononuclear cells (PBMCs), collected at new diagnosis, from a patient treated with antithyroid drugs. The CDR3 reads CASSPTVYNEQFF. The CDR3 bases are TGTGCCAGCAGCCCGACAGTGTACAATGAGCAGTTCTTC.